Listed below are T cell receptor beta chains from one sample, sequenced in a study of blood T cell repertoires in COVID-19. TCRdb's copy holds only in-frame clones and misses some; the assay was immunoSEQ multiplex PCR. The sample shows some 210,000 clones, more than 80% of them seen only once. The sample was PBMCs or T cells enriched from blood (not recorded which). These receptors originate from a man aged 40-55 years who had recovered from COVID-19. The CDR3 runs from the conserved cysteine through the conserved F or W. D genes are given only for firm matches. The listing skips clone size in some rows; elsewhere it reads once, few, many or a size class.

d_call: .
clone_size: .
v_call: TRBV9
j_call: TRBJ2-1
cdr3_length: 14
cdr3_aa: CASSARAFLNEQFF
cdr3_nt: TGTGCCAGCAGCGCGCGGGCCTTCTTAAATGAGCAGTTCTTC

d_call: TRBD1
clone_size: .
v_call: TRBV6-5
j_call: TRBJ1-5
cdr3_length: 13
cdr3_aa: CASRTGGNQPQHF
cdr3_nt: TGTGCCAGCAGGACAGGGGGCAATCAGCCCCAGCATTTT

d_call: .
clone_size: .
v_call: TRBV29-1
j_call: TRBJ2-2
cdr3_length: 16
cdr3_aa: CSARLGRHRNSGELFF
cdr3_nt: TGCAGCGCCAGACTAGGGCGACATCGAAACAGCGGGGAGCTGTTTTTT

d_call: TRBD2
clone_size: .
v_call: TRBV15
j_call: TRBJ2-1
cdr3_length: 14
cdr3_aa: CATSRGLAGGEQFF
cdr3_nt: TGTGCCACCAGCAGAGGACTAGCGGGGGGAGAGCAGTTCTTC

d_call: .
clone_size: .
v_call: TRBV5-1
j_call: TRBJ1-4
cdr3_length: 14
cdr3_aa: CASSLGGVSEKLFF
cdr3_nt: TGCGCCAGCAGCTTGGGAGGCGTTAGTGAAAAACTGTTTTTT

d_call: TRBD1
clone_size: .
v_call: TRBV12-5
j_call: TRBJ1-4
cdr3_length: 17
cdr3_aa: CASGFMIGTGRNEKLFF
cdr3_nt: TGTGCTAGTGGTTTTATGATTGGGACAGGCCGTAATGAAAAACTGTTTTTT

d_call: .
clone_size: once
v_call: TRBV5-6
j_call: TRBJ1-2
cdr3_length: 15
cdr3_aa: CASIKNGGHDYGYTF
cdr3_nt: TGTGCCAGCATCAAAAATGGGGGCCATGACTATGGCTACACCTTC

d_call: .
clone_size: .
v_call: TRBV5-5
j_call: TRBJ2-1
cdr3_length: 14
cdr3_aa: CASSLVGAGGEQFF
cdr3_nt: TGTGCCAGCAGCTTGGTAGGGGCAGGCGGCGAGCAGTTCTTC

d_call: TRBD2
clone_size: .
v_call: TRBV24-1
j_call: TRBJ2-1
cdr3_length: 16
cdr3_aa: CATSDPTSGRVYEQFF
cdr3_nt: TGTGCCACCAGTGACCCGACTAGCGGGAGAGTCTATGAGCAGTTCTTC

d_call: TRBD2
clone_size: once
v_call: TRBV5-1
j_call: TRBJ2-1
cdr3_length: 19
cdr3_aa: CASSLGLAGGPSSYNEQFF
cdr3_nt: TGCGCCAGCAGCCTGGGACTAGCGGGAGGGCCGAGCTCCTACAATGAGCAGTTCTTC

d_call: .
clone_size: .
v_call: TRBV2
j_call: TRBJ1-1
cdr3_length: 13
cdr3_aa: CASGRGKNTEAFF
cdr3_nt: TGTGCCAGCGGACGGGGGAAGAACACTGAAGCTTTCTTT

d_call: TRBD2
clone_size: .
v_call: TRBV12-5
j_call: TRBJ2-1
cdr3_length: 16
cdr3_aa: CASGLGPSGSLNEQFF
cdr3_nt: TGTGCTAGTGGTTTGGGGCCCAGCGGGAGTCTTAATGAGCAGTTCTTC

d_call: .
clone_size: once
v_call: TRBV18
j_call: TRBJ1-1
cdr3_length: 17
cdr3_aa: CASSSLSLAGANTEAFF
cdr3_nt: TGTGCCAGCTCATCACTTTCCCTCGCAGGCGCGAACACTGAAGCTTTCTTT

d_call: .
clone_size: medium-sized
v_call: TRBV30
j_call: TRBJ2-5
cdr3_length: 11
cdr3_aa: CAWNTRETQYF
cdr3_nt: TGTGCCTGGAATACAAGAGAGACCCAGTACTTC

d_call: TRBD1
clone_size: .
v_call: TRBV15
j_call: TRBJ1-1
cdr3_length: 15
cdr3_aa: CATSRRGGGGTEAFF
cdr3_nt: TGTGCCACCAGCAGGCGAGGGGGCGGCGGCACTGAAGCTTTCTTT

d_call: .
clone_size: .
v_call: TRBV5-6
j_call: TRBJ1-2
cdr3_length: 13
cdr3_aa: CASSLDNNYGYTF
cdr3_nt: TGTGCCAGCAGCTTGGACAATAACTATGGCTACACCTTC

d_call: TRBD2
clone_size: .
v_call: TRBV30
j_call: TRBJ2-5
cdr3_length: 15
cdr3_aa: CAWTEDLAGVETQYF
cdr3_nt: TGTGCCTGGACAGAGGATCTAGCGGGGGTAGAGACCCAGTACTTC

d_call: TRBD1
clone_size: .
v_call: TRBV6-5
j_call: TRBJ1-5
cdr3_length: 15
cdr3_aa: CASSRTGFADQPQHF
cdr3_nt: TGTGCCAGCAGTAGGACAGGGTTCGCGGATCAGCCCCAGCATTTT

d_call: .
clone_size: .
v_call: TRBV5-1
j_call: TRBJ1-1
cdr3_length: 14
cdr3_aa: CASSFDRLGTEAFF
cdr3_nt: TGCGCCAGCAGCTTCGACAGGCTCGGCACTGAAGCTTTCTTT

d_call: .
clone_size: many
v_call: TRBV7-3
j_call: TRBJ1-5
cdr3_length: 13
cdr3_aa: CASSFAPGQPQHF
cdr3_nt: TGTGCCAGCAGCTTTGCGCCGGGGCAGCCCCAGCATTTT

d_call: TRBD1
clone_size: .
v_call: TRBV19
j_call: TRBJ1-2
cdr3_length: 17
cdr3_aa: CASSEPGQGAVNYGYTF
cdr3_nt: TGTGCCAGTAGTGAGCCGGGACAGGGGGCGGTTAACTATGGCTACACCTTC

d_call: .
clone_size: .
v_call: TRBV28
j_call: TRBJ1-1
cdr3_length: 14
cdr3_aa: CASSKPRVVGLAFF
cdr3_nt: TGTGCCAGCAGTAAACCCAGGGTAGTGGGTTTAGCTTTCTTT

d_call: .
clone_size: .
v_call: TRBV29-1
j_call: TRBJ1-2
cdr3_length: 13
cdr3_aa: CSVGTSGRYGYTF
cdr3_nt: TGCAGCGTTGGAACCTCCGGGAGGTATGGCTACACCTTC